There are a few counts of the clone carrying this T cell receptor beta chain. The antigen remains unidentified. All the people who gave samples were healthy bone marrow donors. The PCR used 60 Vbeta and 13 Jbeta primers. The protocol was immunoSEQ multiplex PCR, while the TCRdb copy is restricted to in-frame clones and leaves out a portion. The repertoire holds about 160,000 clones, with around 80% as singletons. The data were taken from a study of cytomegalovirus exposure and HLA in healthy donors. Findings and limits, study-wide: Investigators reported 164 TCR beta chains as tied to cytomegalovirus.

CDR3 size: 15 residues. J gave up 2 bases and V 3 bases, and 4 bases lay outside the gene matches. Germline V gene data show CDR1 as SGHDT and CDR2 as YYEEEE. The source of this sequence is a male donor in good health and CMV-seropositive. Sequences were obtained from PBMCs. The rearrangement uses TRBV5-6 and TRBJ1-5; 8 bases line up with TRBD1. CDR3 bases: TGTGCCAGCAGCTCGACAGGGGATGGCAATCAGCCCCAGCATTTT. It codes for CASSSTGDGNQPQHF.